The clone carrying this T cell receptor beta chain was recorded only once. The entry originates in a study of blood T cell repertoires in COVID-19. For the study at large: Acute and convalescent COVID-19 specimens originated in the United States, Italy and Spain. Nucleic acid was either cDNA or gDNA, and it came from T cells, B-cell-depleted T cells, or PBMCs.

The CDR3 extends over 15 amino acids. CDR1 MNHEY and CDR2 SMNVEV come from the germline V gene (reference sequence). The V end was cut by 6 bases, the J end by 3 bases, with 12 bases between. Per the original data handling: Amplification of reference gene primers provided the estimated nucleated cell counts. Profiling relied on immunoSEQ multiplex PCR, and the TCRdb table lists in-frame clones only, not all of them. The D gene and trimming were derived from the DNA, and the V and J assignments and clone size from that table. The data contain 85,000 to 120,000 clones, over 70% of them singletons. The chain carries TRBV27 and TRBJ1-6, with a weak D call TRBD1 (5 bases). The sequence was collected from a human donor with acute or convalescent COVID-19. The donor label of this sample is uncertain. The sample was peripheral blood. Written as DNA, the CDR3 is TGTGCCAGCAGGGGGAGGGGTATCTATAATTCACCCCTCCACTTT. It yields the protein CASRGRGIYNSPLHF.